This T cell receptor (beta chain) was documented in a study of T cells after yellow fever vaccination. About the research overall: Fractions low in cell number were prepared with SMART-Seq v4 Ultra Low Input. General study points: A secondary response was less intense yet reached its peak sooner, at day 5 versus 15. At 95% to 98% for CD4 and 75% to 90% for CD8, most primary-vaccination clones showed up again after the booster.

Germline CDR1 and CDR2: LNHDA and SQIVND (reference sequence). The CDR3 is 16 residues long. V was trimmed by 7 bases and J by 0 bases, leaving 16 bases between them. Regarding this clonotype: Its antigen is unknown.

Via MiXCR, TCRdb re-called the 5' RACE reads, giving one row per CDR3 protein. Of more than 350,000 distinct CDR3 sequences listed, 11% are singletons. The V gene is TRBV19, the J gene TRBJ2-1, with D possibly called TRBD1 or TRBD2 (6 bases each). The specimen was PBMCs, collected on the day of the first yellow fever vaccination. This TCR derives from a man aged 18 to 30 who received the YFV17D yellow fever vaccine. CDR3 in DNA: TGTGCCAGTACCCCACGGGGGACAACCTCCTACAATGAGCAGTTCTTC. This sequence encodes CASTPRGTTSYNEQFF.